Below, one TCR beta chain is given with its context. Antigen unknown. The source of the sample is a study of regulatory T cells in long-lasting Graves disease. Assembly of TCR beta libraries relied on iRepertoire HTBI primers together with Arm-PCR of CDR3 regions. TCRdb reprocessed the multiplex PCR reads via MiXCR and lists one record per CDR3 protein. The table has approximately 470,000 distinct CDR3 sequences, around 15% seen once. The CDR3 has 10 residues. CDR1 is DFQATT and CDR2 is SNEGSKA in the germline V gene (reference sequence). With V trimmed by 7 bases and J by 14 bases, 8 bases remained unmatched. Overall study findings and caveats: The study found TRBV28, TRBJ1-2 and TRBJ2-5 favored in persistent disease.

Time point noted: newly diagnosed GD, antithyroid drugs for less than 3 months. Scientists built the TCR library using RNA that was extracted from PBMCs. Another study also made use of these data, one on T cells in Graves' hyperthyroidism and ophthalmopathy. That paper states: TCR CDR3 regions were first amplified by RT-PCR with HTBI primers. Blood samples included most of the expanded thyroid clonotypes exceeding 0.001.

This receptor was taken from a man aged 40-55 years with Graves disease. The specimen was peripheral blood mononuclear cells (PBMCs), collected at new diagnosis, from a patient treated with antithyroid drugs. V is TRBV20-1 and J is TRBJ2-1; 7 bases are shared with TRBD1. CDR3 region: CSVPTGREFF. For the CDR3, the DNA is TGCAGTGTCCCGACAGGGCGGGAGTTCTTC.